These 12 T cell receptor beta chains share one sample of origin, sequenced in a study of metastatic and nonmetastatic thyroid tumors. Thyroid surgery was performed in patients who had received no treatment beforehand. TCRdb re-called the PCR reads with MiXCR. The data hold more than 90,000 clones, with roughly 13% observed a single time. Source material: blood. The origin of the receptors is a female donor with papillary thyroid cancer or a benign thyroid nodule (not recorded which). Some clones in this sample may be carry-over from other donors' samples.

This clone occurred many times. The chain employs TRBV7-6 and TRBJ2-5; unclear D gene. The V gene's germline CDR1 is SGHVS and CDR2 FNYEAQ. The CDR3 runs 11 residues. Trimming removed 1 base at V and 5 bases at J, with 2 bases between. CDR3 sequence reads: CASSLVETQYF. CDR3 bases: TGTGCCAGCAGCTTAGTGGAGACCCAGTACTTC.

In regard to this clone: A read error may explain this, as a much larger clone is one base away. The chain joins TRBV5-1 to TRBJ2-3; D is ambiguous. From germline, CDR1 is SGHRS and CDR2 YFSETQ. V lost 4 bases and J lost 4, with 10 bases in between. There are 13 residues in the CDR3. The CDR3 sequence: CASSPSCPDTQYF. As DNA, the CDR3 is TGCGCCAGCAGCCCCTCTTGCCCAGATACGCAGTATTTT.

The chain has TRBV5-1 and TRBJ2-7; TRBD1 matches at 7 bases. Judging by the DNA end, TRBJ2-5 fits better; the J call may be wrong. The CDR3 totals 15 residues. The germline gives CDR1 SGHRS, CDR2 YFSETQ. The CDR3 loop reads CASRSGAGQAETQYF. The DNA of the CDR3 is TGCGCCAGCAGATCAGGGGCCGGACAGGCAGAGACCCAGTACTTC.

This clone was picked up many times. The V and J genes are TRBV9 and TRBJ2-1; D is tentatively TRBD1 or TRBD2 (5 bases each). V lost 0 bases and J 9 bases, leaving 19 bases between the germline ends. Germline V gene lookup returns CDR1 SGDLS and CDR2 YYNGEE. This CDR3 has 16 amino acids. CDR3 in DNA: TGTGCCAGCAGCGTAGGGGCGCAGGGAAATGGAGGTGAGCAGTTCTTC. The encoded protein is CASSVGAQGNGGEQFF.

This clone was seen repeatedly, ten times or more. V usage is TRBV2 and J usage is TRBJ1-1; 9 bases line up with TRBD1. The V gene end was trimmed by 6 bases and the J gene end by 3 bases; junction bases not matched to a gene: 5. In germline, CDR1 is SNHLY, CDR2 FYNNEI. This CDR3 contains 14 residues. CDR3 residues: CASRERTGDTEAFF. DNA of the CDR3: TGTGCCAGCAGGGAGAGGACAGGGGACACTGAAGCTTTCTTT.

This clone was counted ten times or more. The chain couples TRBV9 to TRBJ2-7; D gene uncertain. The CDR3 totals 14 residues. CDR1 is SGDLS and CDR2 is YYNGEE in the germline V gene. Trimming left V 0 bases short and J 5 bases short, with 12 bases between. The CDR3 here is CASSVGVGIHEQYF. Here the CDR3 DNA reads TGTGCCAGCAGCGTAGGAGTGGGGATCCACGAGCAGTACTTC.

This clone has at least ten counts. The CDR3 spells CSARTGWDTQYF. The CDR3 nucleotides read TGCAGTGCTAGGACAGGGTGGGATACGCAGTATTTT. V is TRBV20-1 and J is TRBJ2-3, with 7 nucleotides matching TRBD1. The ends lost 3 bases at V and 6 bases at J; junction bases unmatched: 3. This CDR3 has 12 residues. Germline V gives CDR1 DFQATT, CDR2 SNEGSKA (reference sequence).

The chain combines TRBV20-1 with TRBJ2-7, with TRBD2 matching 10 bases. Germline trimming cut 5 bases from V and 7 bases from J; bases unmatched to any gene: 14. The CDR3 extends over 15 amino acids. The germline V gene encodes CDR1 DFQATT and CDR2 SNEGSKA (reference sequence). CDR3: CSAPGLAFAGTEQYF. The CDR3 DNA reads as TGCAGTGCTCCGGGACTAGCGTTTGCGGGTACGGAGCAGTACTTC.

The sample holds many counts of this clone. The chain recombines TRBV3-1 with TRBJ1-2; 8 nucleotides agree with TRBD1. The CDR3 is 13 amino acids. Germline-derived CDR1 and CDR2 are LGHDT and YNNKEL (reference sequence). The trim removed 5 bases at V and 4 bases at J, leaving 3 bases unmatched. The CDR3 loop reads CASSITGGYGYTF. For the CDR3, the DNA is TGTGCCAGCAGCATTACAGGGGGCTATGGCTACACCTTC. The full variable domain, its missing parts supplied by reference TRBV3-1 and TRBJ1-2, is DTAVSQTPKYLVTQMGNDKSIKCEQNLGHDTMYWYKQDSKKFLKIMFSYNNKELIINETVPNRFSPKSPDKAHLNLHINSLELGDSAVYFCASSITGGYGYTFGSGTRLTVV.

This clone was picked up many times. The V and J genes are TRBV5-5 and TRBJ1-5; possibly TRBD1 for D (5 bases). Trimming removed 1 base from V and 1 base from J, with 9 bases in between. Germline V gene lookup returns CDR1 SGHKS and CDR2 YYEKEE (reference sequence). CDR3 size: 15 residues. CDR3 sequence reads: CASSLLGESNQPQHF. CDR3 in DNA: TGTGCCAGCAGCTTGTTAGGGGAGAGCAATCAGCCCCAGCATTTT.

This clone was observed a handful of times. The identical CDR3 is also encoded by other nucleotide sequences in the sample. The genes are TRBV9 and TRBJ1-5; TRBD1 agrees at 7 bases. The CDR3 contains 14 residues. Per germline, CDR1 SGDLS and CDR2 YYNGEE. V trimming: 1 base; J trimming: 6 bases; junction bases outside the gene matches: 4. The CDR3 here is CASSVTGAGQPQHF. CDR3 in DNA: TGTGCCAGCAGCGTAACAGGGGCAGGTCAGCCCCAGCATTTT.

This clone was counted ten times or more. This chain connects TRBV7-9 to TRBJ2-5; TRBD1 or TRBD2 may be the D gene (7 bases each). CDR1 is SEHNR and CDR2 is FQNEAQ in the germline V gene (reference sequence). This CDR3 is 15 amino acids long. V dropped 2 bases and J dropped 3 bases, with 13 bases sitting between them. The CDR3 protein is CASSLPQGREETQYF. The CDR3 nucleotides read TGTGCCAGCAGCTTACCACAGGGGAGGGAAGAGACCCAGTACTTC. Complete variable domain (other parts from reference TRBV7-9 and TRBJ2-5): DTGVSQNPRHKITKRGQNVTFRCDPISEHNRLYWYRQTLGQGPEFLTYFQNEAQLEKSRLLSDRFSAERPKGSFSTLEIQRTEQGDSAMYLCASSLPQGREETQYFGPGTRLLVL.